This T cell receptor (beta chain) was observed in a study of early T cells in non-severe SARS-CoV-2 infection. Notes on the study in general: VDJdb-based annotation leaned toward anti-spike CD8 responses and missed private and CD4 specificities.

Attached unique molecular identifiers marked individual cDNA molecules. MiXCR, applied by TCRdb to the 5' RACE reads, yields one record per CDR3 protein. The sample includes tens of thousands of distinct CDR3 sequences, over 12% seen only once; the top ten take roughly 3%. Only a few counts were recorded for this clonotype. The antigen remains undetermined. V was cut by 5 bases and J by 8 bases, with 9 bases left in between. Germline V CDR1 and CDR2: SGHVS, FNYEAQ. CDR3 size: 12 residues. The rearrangement joins TRBV7-6 to TRBJ1-4; no reliable D call. The source material was whole blood. This TCR came from an adult who was a healthcare worker with PCR-confirmed SARS-CoV-2 infection or an uninfected control (not recorded which). CDR3 loop: CASSPLREKLFF. As DNA, the CDR3 is TGTGCCAGCAGCCCCCTGAGGGAAAAACTGTTTTTT.